The clone carrying this T cell receptor (beta chain) appeared once. What it recognizes is unknown. The CDR3 runs 13 residues. V shed 3 bases, J shed 14 bases, and the junction held 10 bases outside the gene matches. The germline V gene encodes CDR1 LGHDT and CDR2 YNNKEL (reference sequence). Specified time point: newly diagnosed GD, antithyroid drugs for less than 3 months. Extracted RNA from PBMCs served as the source of the TCR library. Assembly of TCR beta libraries relied on iRepertoire HTBI primers together with Arm-PCR of CDR3 regions. TCRdb re-derived calls from the multiplex PCR reads in MiXCR, one entry per CDR3 protein. The table shows fewer than 350,000 distinct CDR3 sequences, with about 20% occurring only once. This entry is derived from a study of regulatory T cells in long-lasting Graves disease. Study-level background: Recently diagnosed Graves' patients had received antithyroid drugs for under 3 months.

Study-wide points: Peripheral blood alone, not thyroid tissue, underwent study. Favored usage of TRBV28, TRBJ1-2 and TRBJ2-5 was recorded in persistent disease.

The specimen comprised peripheral blood mononuclear cells (PBMCs), sampled at new diagnosis, from a patient treated with antithyroid drugs. The sequence came from a female donor with Graves disease. This sequence joins TRBV3-1 and TRBJ1-2; TRBD1 matches 9 bases. CDR3 coding DNA: TGTGCCAGCAGCCACCAGGGACAGGGAAACTCGACCTTC. The encoded protein is CASSHQGQGNSTF.